This T cell receptor (beta chain) is drawn from a study of CD8 T cells in ankylosing spondylitis. Findings and limits, study-wide: Past studies reported some motif variants in reactive arthritis synovial fluid and blood. For ankylosing spondylitis blood, a TCR beta motif of 7 or 8 highly homologous variants appeared characteristic.

Researchers built TCR beta libraries using quantitative 5'-RACE with molecular barcodes. TCRdb re-called the 5' RACE reads with MiXCR, one entry per CDR3 protein. The sample carries 30,000 to 35,000 distinct CDR3 sequences, more than 25% recorded once. Notes on this clonotype: Antigen specificity is unknown.

CDR3 length equals 13 residues. Germline CDR1 is KGHDR and CDR2 is SFDVKD. V was pared by 9 bases and J by 5 bases, with 15 bases between. The sample comprised synovial fluid, either unsorted or a sorted T cell fraction (not recorded which). This receptor was taken from a male donor with ankylosing spondylitis. The chain recombines TRBV24-1 with TRBJ1-2; tentative D call: TRBD1 (6 bases). In DNA form, the CDR3 reads TGTGCCACCCAAACAGGGTCGGGGTATGGCTACACCTTC. Its translation: CATQTGSGYGYTF.